A single sample gave rise to the 27 T cell receptor beta chains below, sequenced in a study of T cell changes during pregnancy in multiple sclerosis. The method was immunoSEQ multiplex PCR; TCRdb's version includes in-frame clones alone and lacks a portion of them. The data show about 70,000 clones, about 91% seen once. Here the sequenced sample was peripheral blood, taken in the first trimester of pregnancy. All receptors derive from a female donor with multiple sclerosis, enrolled in a pregnancy study.

CDR3 in amino acids: CASSQAGGTGNEQFF. The CDR3 bases are TGTGCCAGCAGCCAAGCGGGGGGGACGGGGAATGAGCAGTTCTTC. V usage is TRBV7-3 and J usage is TRBJ2-1; 10 nucleotides align to TRBD2. This CDR3 is 15 amino acids long. V dropped 5 bases and J dropped 7; count of bases not matched to a gene: 8. CDR1 and CDR2 (germline): SGHTA, FQGTGA.

CDR3 sequence: CASSALKLAGDQETQYF. The CDR3 nucleotides are TGTGCCAGCTCAGCATTAAAATTAGCGGGGGACCAAGAGACCCAGTACTTC. The V and J genes are TRBV18 and TRBJ2-5; 9 bases are a match to TRBD2. CDR1 is KGHSH and CDR2 is LQKENI in the germline V gene. Trimming removed 5 bases from V and 0 bases from J; junction bases left unmatched: 10. The CDR3 is 17 amino acids.

The V call is TRBV28, the J call TRBJ2-3; no clear D gene. The CDR3 is 11 residues long. With 3 bases removed from V and 6 bases from J, the gap between germline ends came to 4 bases. Germline V CDR1 and CDR2: MDHEN, SYDVKM. This CDR3 reads CASSFMDTQYF. CDR3 DNA: TGTGCCAGCAGTTTTATGGATACGCAGTATTTT.

The chain combines TRBV4-1 with TRBJ1-1; D is undetermined. The CDR3 loop spans 14 amino acids. CDR1 is MGHRA and CDR2 is YSYEKL in the germline V gene. Trimming pared 6 bases from V and 2 bases from J, leaving 13 bases between. CDR3 DNA sequence: TGCGCCAGCAGTACGCCCTTGCGAAACACTGAAGCTTTCTTT. It yields the protein CASSTPLRNTEAFF.

This chain uses TRBV19 with TRBJ2-3; a weak D match, TRBD2 (6 bases). Germline V gene sequence: CDR1 LNHDA, CDR2 SQIVND (reference sequence). CDR3 length: 13 residues. Trimming took off 6 bases at V and 6 bases at J, with 13 bases between the two ends. In DNA form, the CDR3 reads TGTGCCAGTAGGCAGATGAGCGGGGATACGCAGTATTTT. Protein: CASRQMSGDTQYF.

The chain combines TRBV30 with TRBJ2-7, with D possibly matching TRBD2 (6 bases). Trimming shortened V by 3 bases and J by 6 bases, and 15 bases separated the two germline ends. The CDR3 runs 13 residues. The germline V gene encodes CDR1 GTSNPN and CDR2 SVGIG (reference sequence). The CDR3 here is CAWRRTVGGEQYF. As DNA, the CDR3 is TGTGCCTGGAGGAGGACGGTCGGGGGCGAGCAGTACTTC. The entire variable domain, with the rest obtained from reference TRBV30 and TRBJ2-7, is as follows: SQTIHQWPATLVQPVGSPLSLECTVEGTSNPNLYWYRQAAGRGLQLLFYSVGIGQISSEVPQNLSASRPQDRQFILSSKKLLLSDSGFYLCAWRRTVGGEQYFGPGTRLTVT.

The V call is TRBV18, the J call TRBJ2-3; D is ambiguous. Germline V gene lookup returns CDR1 KGHSH and CDR2 LQKENI. This CDR3 contains 13 residues. V was trimmed by 5 bases and J by 2 bases, leaving 8 bases between them. The CDR3 nucleotides read TGTGCCAGCTCATCACTCCTCACAGATACGCAGTATTTT. Its translation: CASSSLLTDTQYF.

The rearrangement uses TRBV2 and TRBJ1-4; TRBD1 matches at 8 bases. The germline V gene encodes CDR1 SNHLY and CDR2 FYNNEI. The trim removed 4 bases at V and 8 bases at J, leaving 9 bases unmatched. The CDR3 is 15 amino acids. The CDR3 coding sequence is TGTGCCAGCAGTGGACCCCAGGGGGCACGGGAAAAACTGTTTTTT. Amino acid sequence: CASSGPQGAREKLFF. The full variable domain, in which reference TRBV2 and TRBJ1-4 provide the parts outside the CDR3, is EPEVTQTPSHQVTQMGQEVILRCVPISNHLYFYWYRQILGQKVEFLVSFYNNEISEKSEIFDDQFSVERPDGSNFTLKIRSTKLEDSAMYFCASSGPQGAREKLFFGSGTQLSVL.

The chain carries TRBV9 and TRBJ1-4; D is undetermined. The CDR3 length is 12 residues. Germline lookup yields CDR1 SGDLS and CDR2 YYNGEE. Between the trimmed V and J ends, which lost 4 bases and 7 bases, there was a span of 8 bases. CDR3 in DNA: TGTGCCAGCAGCCCGCCCAGTGAAAAACTGTTTTTT. Its protein is CASSPPSEKLFF.

The chain combines TRBV28 with TRBJ1-2, with 7 positions matching TRBD1. The CDR3 totals 14 residues. Germline CDR1 reads MDHEN; CDR2 reads SYDVKM. The ends lost 6 bases at V and 7 bases at J; junction bases unmatched: 11. The CDR3 sequence is CASRGTPGGGGYTF. The CDR3 DNA sequence: TGTGCCAGCAGGGGGACCCCAGGGGGAGGTGGCTACACCTTC.

This chain joins TRBV5-6 and TRBJ1-2; TRBD1 aligns across 9 bases. This CDR3 is built from 16 residues. Unmatched junction bases numbered 10, after V lost 2 bases and J lost 5 bases. Looked up from germline, CDR1 is SGHDT and CDR2 is YYEEEE. CDR3 in amino acids: CASSFGTGRGSYGYTF. The CDR3, as DNA: TGTGCCAGCAGCTTCGGGACAGGGAGGGGGTCATATGGCTACACCTTC.

The gene calls are TRBV28 and TRBJ2-7, with D unresolved. Germline V gives CDR1 MDHEN, CDR2 SYDVKM. The CDR3 extends over 11 amino acids. The V gene lost 6 bases and the J gene lost 7 bases, with 10 bases spanning the gap. The CDR3 DNA follows: TGTGCCAGCAGCCCCCTAGAGGAGCAGTACTTC. It yields the protein CASSPLEEQYF. Supplemented by reference TRBV28 and TRBJ2-7, the full variable domain reads DVKVTQSSRYLVKRTGEKVFLECVQDMDHENMFWYRQDPGLGLRLIYFSYDVKMKEKGDIPEGYSVSREKKERFSLILESASTNQTSMYLCASSPLEEQYFGPGTRLTVT.

This clone occurred once. This chain joins TRBV18 and TRBJ2-7; 8 bases map to TRBD2. V lost 4 bases, J lost 0 bases, and 14 bases stayed unmatched. CDR1 is KGHSH and CDR2 is LQKENI in the germline V gene. This CDR3 is built from 18 residues. The CDR3 DNA follows: TGTGCCAGCTCACTCGGCCCGCTCGGGGGGGGGTCCTCCTACGAGCAGTACTTC. Translation: CASSLGPLGGGSSYEQYF.

This chain links TRBV9 with TRBJ2-5; the match to TRBD1 covers 7 bases. The CDR3 has 16 residues. V lost 3 bases and J lost 5; bases outside the gene matches: 13. Germline CDR1 SGDLS, CDR2 YYNGEE. CDR3 sequence: CASSARTLGGRETQYF. CDR3 DNA: TGTGCCAGCAGCGCTCGAACCCTAGGGGGCAGGGAGACCCAGTACTTC.

V is TRBV5-8 and J is TRBJ1-4, with TRBD1 matching 9 bases. Germline lookup yields CDR1 SGHTS and CDR2 YDEGEE. J lost 6 bases, V lost 2 bases, and 8 bases had no gene match. The CDR3 is 16 amino acids. The CDR3 coding sequence is TGTGCCAGCAGCTTAGGACGTCGACAGGGGGATGAAAAACTGTTTTTT. Protein: CASSLGRRQGDEKLFF.

This clone was observed a handful of times. The chain carries TRBV7-3 and TRBJ2-3; tentatively, D is TRBD2 (5 bases). The germline V gene has CDR1 SGHTA and CDR2 FQGTGA. Trimming left V 4 bases short and J 2 bases short, with 22 bases between. This CDR3 is 18 amino acids long. The CDR3 here is CASSSLPSTTPTTDTQYF. As DNA, the CDR3 is TGTGCCAGCAGCTCCCTTCCTTCGACTACCCCTACCACAGATACGCAGTATTTT.

The rearrangement uses TRBV7-9 and TRBJ1-3, with D unresolved. There are 16 residues in the CDR3. Trimming removed 1 base at V and 0 bases at J, with 10 bases between. Germline V CDR1 and CDR2: SEHNR, FQNEAQ (reference sequence). The CDR3 DNA is TGTGCCAGCAGCTTAGTGAACAGATTCTCTGGAAACACCATATATTTT. Protein product: CASSLVNRFSGNTIYF. Full variable domain (outside the CDR3, taken from reference TRBV7-9 and TRBJ1-3): DTGVSQNPRHKITKRGQNVTFRCDPISEHNRLYWYRQTLGQGPEFLTYFQNEAQLEKSRLLSDRFSAERPKGSFSTLEIQRTEQGDSAMYLCASSLVNRFSGNTIYFGEGSWLTVV.

The V gene is TRBV15, the J gene TRBJ2-1; a possible D gene is TRBD2 (6 bases). CDR3 length equals 14 residues. CDR1 LNHNV and CDR2 YYDKDF come from the germline V gene (reference sequence). Between the trimmed V and J ends, which lost 6 bases and 5 bases, there was a span of 14 bases. CDR3 DNA: TGTGCCACCAGACGGGACTGGGAAGACAATGAGCAGTTCTTC. Translating it yields CATRRDWEDNEQFF.

This clone was observed a single time. This rearrangement joins TRBV6-4 to TRBJ2-7; perhaps TRBD2 as D (6 bases). Trimming removed 3 bases from V and 0 bases from J, with 12 bases in between. Germline lookup yields CDR1 MRHNA and CDR2 SNTAGT. The CDR3 runs 15 residues. CDR3 residues: CASSELGGSSYEQYF. The DNA of the CDR3 is TGTGCCAGCAGTGAATTGGGGGGAAGCTCCTACGAGCAGTACTTC.

This chain connects TRBV5-1 to TRBJ1-3; D call uncertain. The V gene's germline CDR1 is SGHRS and CDR2 YFSETQ. The CDR3 covers 13 residues. Trimming cost V 3 bases and J 4 bases, with 8 bases left between them. The CDR3 DNA sequence: TGCGCCAGCAGCTCCTCCGTCGGAAACACCATATATTTT. This gives the protein CASSSSVGNTIYF.

The chain uses TRBV30 and TRBJ2-7; D remains unclear. V was trimmed by 4 bases and J by 7 bases, leaving 17 bases between them. The germline gives CDR1 GTSNPN, CDR2 SVGIG (reference sequence). CDR3 length: 13 amino acids. The CDR3 region is CAWNRLGSWEQYF. CDR3 DNA: TGTGCCTGGAATCGGTTGGGCAGTTGGGAGCAGTACTTC.

The V and J genes are TRBV18 and TRBJ2-5; 8 nucleotides match TRBD1. The CDR3 contains 15 residues. Germline V gene lookup returns CDR1 KGHSH and CDR2 LQKENI. Germline trimming cut 3 bases from V and 1 base from J; bases unmatched to any gene: 4. The CDR3, as DNA: TGTGCCAGCTCACCCCGGGACAGGAGCCAAGAGACCCAGTACTTC. Translation gives CASSPRDRSQETQYF.

J is TRBJ2-3 and V is TRBV10-3, with 12 bases matching TRBD2. The CDR3 runs to 15 residues. Trimming removed 6 bases from V and 4 bases from J; junction bases left unmatched: 5. Germline CDR1 reads ENHRY; CDR2 reads SYGVKD. As DNA, the CDR3 is TGTGCCATCAGCACTAGCGGGGGGATCGCAGATACGCAGTATTTT. It translates to CAISTSGGIADTQYF.

J is TRBJ1-4 and V is TRBV6-5, with D uncertain. From germline, CDR1 is MNHEY and CDR2 SVGAGI. V was shortened by 0 bases and J by 7 bases, with 15 bases between the two germline ends. The CDR3 covers 16 residues. CDR3 DNA sequence: TGTGCCAGCAGTTACTCCCGGTCAGGAGGGAGTGAAAAACTGTTTTTT. Protein sequence: CASSYSRSGGSEKLFF.

V gene TRBV7-2 combines with J gene TRBJ2-7; D is unclear. Germline V gives CDR1 SGHTA, CDR2 FQGNSA. V was clipped by 1 base and J by 3 bases, with 4 bases between them. This CDR3 is built from 12 residues. In nucleotides, the CDR3 is TGTGCCAGCAGCTTAGGTCGCTACGAGCAGTACTTC. It codes for CASSLGRYEQYF.

The chain couples TRBV29-1 to TRBJ2-1; D unresolved. The CDR3 spans 13 residues. V lost 4 bases to trimming and J lost 0 bases, with 7 bases between them. Germline-derived CDR1 and CDR2 are SQVTM and ANQGSEA. CDR3 in amino acids: CSVATISYNEQFF. The CDR3, as DNA: TGCAGCGTTGCTACTATCTCCTACAATGAGCAGTTCTTC.

The rearrangement uses TRBV7-9 and TRBJ1-6; TRBD1 matches at 8 bases. Germline V gives CDR1 SEHNR, CDR2 FQNEAQ (reference sequence). This CDR3 region has 14 residues. The trim removed 10 bases at V and 9 bases at J, leaving 11 bases unmatched. CDR3: CANRYRDRSSPLHF. Here the CDR3 DNA reads TGTGCCAACAGATACCGGGACAGGAGTTCACCCCTCCACTTT.